The clone carrying this T cell receptor (beta chain) has more than one count but fewer than ten. Antigen unknown. This sample was taken from a study of CD8 T cells in ankylosing spondylitis. Study-wide findings and caveats: A TCR beta motif made of roughly eight highly homologous variants seemed typical of ankylosing spondylitis blood. Within matched ankylosing spondylitis synovial fluid, disease-linked clones were reportedly significantly enriched. Some motif variants were previously reported in reactive arthritis synovial fluid and blood.

Preparation of TCR beta libraries was done by quantitative 5'-RACE with molecular barcodes. TCRdb reanalysed the 5' RACE reads using MiXCR and keeps one entry per CDR3 protein. The data hold about 160,000 distinct CDR3 sequences, with 9.8% observed a single time. The CDR3 extends over 16 amino acids. Germline-derived CDR1 and CDR2 are SQVTM and ANQGSEA. With 2 bases removed from V and 0 bases from J, the gap between germline ends came to 15 bases. This chain links TRBV29-1 with TRBJ2-3, with D uncertain. The sequence was obtained from a female donor with ankylosing spondylitis or in good health (not recorded which). Specimen: blood, either unsorted or a sorted T cell fraction (not recorded which). As DNA, the CDR3 is TGCAGCGTTGAATGGTACAGCCACTCTAGCACAGATACGCAGTATTTT. Translated: CSVEWYSHSSTDTQYF.